The clone carrying this T cell receptor beta chain is a singleton in its sample. What it binds is not known. Germline assignment: CDR1 SNHLY and CDR2 FYNNEI. The V gene lost 4 bases and the J gene lost 6 bases, with 19 bases spanning the gap. CDR3 length: 16 residues. This record belongs to a study of CD8+ T cells in alopecia areata. In each case, RNA was isolated and then reverse transcribed into cDNA as the sequencing template. Produced via immunoSEQ multiplex PCR; TCRdb's table is partial and in-frame only. The repertoire holds around 300,000 clones, with 60% as singletons. General study points: A great number of expanded lesional clones endured in scalp and blood during tofacitinib. Scalp clonality and expanded CD8+ clones among the top 100 fell significantly with tofacitinib. With patients, TCR sharing proved less clear than in mice, a difference possibly related to HLA.

Described treatment: oral pan-JAK inhibitor, 5-10 mg twice daily. PBMCs yielded sorted CD4+ and CD8+ T cells. This clonotype was sampled from a human donor with alopecia areata. The rearrangement uses TRBV2 and TRBJ2-4; either TRBD1 or TRBD2 may fit D (7 bases each). Sequencing used CD4+ T cells sorted from blood, obtained around week 54, from a patient treated with tofacitinib. Here the CDR3 DNA reads TGTGCCAGCAGTGGGGGAGCGGGACAGAATTTAAACATTCAGTACTTC. Translation gives CASSGGAGQNLNIQYF.